Listed here are 10 T cell receptor beta chains from one sample, sequenced in a study of OX40 agonist ivuxolimab in advanced cancers. Data came from immunoSEQ multiplex PCR; TCRdb stores just in-frame clones and leaves some out. Of about 53,000 clones listed, approximately 84% were seen once; the top ten hold about 13%. The specimen comprised CD4+ or CD8+ T cells sorted from blood, sampled in a trial of the OX40 agonist ivuxolimab. The source of these receptors is an adult with an advanced solid tumor such as melanoma, head and neck, liver or kidney cancer.

The rearrangement joins TRBV10-1 to TRBJ2-1, with unresolved D. The germline V gene has CDR1 WNHNN and CDR2 SYGVQD (reference sequence). Trimming stripped 9 bases from V and 0 bases from J, with 9 bases between. CDR3 length equals 13 residues. The CDR3 loop is CARDMSSYNEQFF. CDR3 nucleotides: TGCGCCAGGGATATGAGCTCCTACAATGAGCAGTTCTTC.

The V call is TRBV6-5, the J call TRBJ2-7; no firm D call. There are 15 residues in the CDR3. Germline CDR1 and CDR2: MNHEY and SVGAGI. V lost 8 bases and J 7 bases, leaving 24 bases between the germline ends. The CDR3 reads CASGGPPARSWEQYF. CDR3 DNA sequence: TGTGCCAGCGGTGGCCCTCCCGCGAGGTCGTGGGAGCAGTACTTC.

V gene TRBV10-2 combines with J gene TRBJ2-7, with 9 nucleotides matching TRBD2. The V and J ends lost 2 bases and 1 base, in that order; junction bases with no gene match: 15. The germline V gene has CDR1 WSHSY and CDR2 SAAADI. The CDR3 sequence is 19 residues long. The CDR3, as DNA: TGCGCCAGCAGTGAGAGGGCCCCGTGGGCGGGAGGGCCTTCCTACGAGCAGTACTTC. The encoded protein is CASSERAPWAGGPSYEQYF.

The chain recombines TRBV2 with TRBJ1-2, with D unresolved. CDR3 length: 12 residues. CDR1 and CDR2 (germline): SNHLY, FYNNEI. V shed 5 bases and J shed 9 bases, with 13 bases lying between them. DNA for the CDR3: TGTGCCAGCAGTCCCTCCGGATCCCGCTACACCTTC. It is translated as CASSPSGSRYTF.

The chain carries TRBV6-1 and TRBJ2-1, with TRBD2 matching 13 bases. The V and J ends lost 0 bases and 7 bases, in that order; junction bases with no gene match: 3. Germline values: CDR1 MNHNS, CDR2 SASEGT. The CDR3 runs 16 residues. The CDR3 loop is CASSEAPLAGGNEQFF. The CDR3 bases are TGTGCCAGCAGTGAAGCGCCACTAGCGGGAGGGAATGAGCAGTTCTTC.

The chain has TRBV2 and TRBJ1-5; no clear D gene. CDR3 length equals 14 residues. V lost 5 bases and J lost 3, with 11 bases in between. Germline V gene data show CDR1 as SNHLY and CDR2 as FYNNEI. The CDR3 coding sequence is TGTGCCAGCAGTCATTCTGGAGACAATCAGCCCCAGCATTTT. Its translation: CASSHSGDNQPQHF.

V is TRBV5-1 and J is TRBJ2-3, with 7 nucleotides matching TRBD1. The CDR3 runs to 15 residues. Trimming at V came to 0 bases and at J to 6 bases, leaving 7 bases not matched to a gene. Per germline, CDR1 SGHRS and CDR2 YFSETQ. Here the CDR3 DNA reads TGCGCCAGCAGCTTGGCGGGACAGATGATGGATACGCAGTATTTT. It translates to CASSLAGQMMDTQYF.

The chain links TRBV6-1 to TRBJ2-2; D possibly corresponds to TRBD1 (7 bases). The CDR3 spans 15 residues. CDR1 is MNHNS, CDR2 SASEGT, per germline. V was shortened by 2 bases and J by 5 bases, with 12 bases between the two germline ends. CDR3 sequence: CASSEMAGGTGELFF. CDR3 in DNA: TGTGCCAGCAGTGAAATGGCAGGGGGGACCGGGGAGCTGTTTTTT.

The chain employs TRBV5-1 and TRBJ1-4; TRBD1 matches at 9 bases. The V gene end was trimmed by 4 bases and the J gene end by 7 bases; junction bases not matched to a gene: 14. CDR1 is SGHRS, CDR2 YFSETQ, per germline. The CDR3 runs 17 residues. The CDR3 nucleotides are TGCGCCAGCAGCCGCGTCCCGGGACAGGGCGGGGGTGAAAAACTGTTTTTT. It translates to CASSRVPGQGGGEKLFF.

V and J are TRBV29-1 and TRBJ1-2; 7 bases fit TRBD1. Trimming removed 1 base from V and 4 bases from J; junction bases left unmatched: 3. Germline CDR1 is SQVTM and CDR2 is ANQGSEA. This CDR3 is built from 13 residues. The CDR3 loop is CSVEGQGGYGYTF. The CDR3 nucleotides read TGCAGCGTTGAAGGACAGGGCGGCTATGGCTACACCTTC.